Included here is one TCR beta chain sequence, with context. Its antigen remains undetermined. Per-nucleotide qualities are absent, and no much larger clonotype sits a single base away. In total, 600 or so healthy bone marrow donors made up the cohort. At the time of sampling, every cohort member was nominally healthy, though immune exposures that went unrecorded were likely present. The donor was CMV seropositive and was included in the group of approximately 310 seropositive cohort members. Every donor gave a peripheral blood sample, and the peripheral blood mononuclear cells from that sample were used for TCR beta sequencing. The Qiagen DNeasy Blood Extraction Kit was used to extract genomic DNA from the blood cell samples. The library was obtained by the immunoSEQ multiplex PCR assay. The multiplex PCR relied on a mix of 60 forward primers for TCR Vbeta segments and 13 reverse primers for TCR Jbeta segments. A multiplex PCR assay on genomic DNA amplified the CDR3 region of rearranged TCR beta genes. The amplified TCR beta libraries were sequenced on the Illumina HiSeq System as 87-base-pair reads. The study's processing was this. Across the 500 to 700 repertoires, a later analysis counted tens of millions of unique TCR beta chains, some 11 million of which were shared by at least two donors. Raw reads were error-corrected and collapsed into unique sequences by a nearest-neighbor algorithm in which closely related sequences were merged to remove PCR and sequencing errors. To assign V, D and J gene segments, CDR3 sequences were aligned to IMGT reference sequences. For a sequence to be retained, a match of at least six nucleotides was required to both a V gene segment and a J gene segment. A rearrangement was called productive if the CDR3 had no stop codons and remained in frame with V and J, and every other rearrangement was called non-productive. Following IMGT convention, CDR3 was defined as the stretch from the second conserved V-encoded cysteine to the conserved J-encoded phenylalanine. The earlier analysis of fewer than 700 of the donors excluded sequences that lacked an unambiguous match to a single V gene segment. In an earlier analysis of roughly 500 of the donors, V segments were called functional above 56.7% productive rearrangements and were called segregating when the between-donor standard deviation exceeded 5%. A statistical classification framework was built to diagnose cytomegalovirus status from the catalog of TCR beta chain sequences. In a later analysis, V and J genes were assigned by comparing TCR nucleotide sequences against IMGT/GENE-DB human TR gene sequences. Using the TCRdist pipeline, a later analysis assigned CDR3 sequences along with most-parsimonious VDJ recombination scenarios. In a later analysis, each TCR beta chain was defined by its CDR3 amino acid sequence together with its V-gene family, and reads lacking a unique V-gene family were excluded. A later analysis removed over 500 highly shared, low-generation-probability nucleotide sequences to deal with suspected cross-contamination and a sequencing artifact. For each public chain, a later analysis derived a clonal expansion index from normalized ranks of inferred template counts within each repertoire. In a later analysis, generation probabilities were computed using a VDJ recombination model fitted to out-of-frame rearrangements, and the results were checked against IGoR. A later analysis scored TCR-TCR, TCR-HLA and TCR-CMV co-occurrence with hypergeometric tests, applying a repertoire-size bias correction to TCR pairs. A later analysis estimated false discovery rates by permuting HLA or CMV assignments 20 times. In a later analysis, co-occurring TCRs were grouped using DBSCAN, and TCRdist sequence similarity was added for clustering within HLA-allele-positive subsets. Co-occurrence clustering excluded repertoires with fewer than 30,000 or more than 120,000 public chains, plus five with anomalous nucleotide sharing. TCRdb carries this immuneACCESS record with in-frame sequences only. Its versions omit some clonotypes, under half of them owing to an unresolved V gene in the studies checked, with the rest unexplained. V and J calls and clone size are as listed in that table; D and trimming were resolved from the DNA. The sample has about 130,000 clones on record, around 79% of them singletons. The ten top clones hold 2.1% of the sample.

This sample stems from a study of cytomegalovirus exposure and HLA in healthy donors (dated by TCRdb to about 2017). In terms of the full investigation: An earlier analysis of several hundred of the donors reported approximately 270 Gb of sequence data and 120 million or so unique TCR beta sequences from approximately 180 million T cells. Around 320 gigabases of sequencing data and approximately 85 million unique TCR sequences were included in an early release covering over 600 HLA-typed donors. Genome-wide SNP genotypes for about 65% of the roughly 700 donors were used in a later genetic analysis, which treated that subset as a discovery cohort. In a later analysis, previously published TCR beta repertoires from 670 or so donors were re-analyzed and high-resolution HLA genotyping was added so that TCR occurrence patterns could be studied. Typing coverage varied by locus: roughly 620-630 donors for A, B, C, DRB1 and DQB1; more than 500 for DQA1; about 570 for DPA1; around 450 for DPB1. In the later analysis, no new phenotypic data were used to find candidate immune exposures; instead, reliance was placed on TCR beta sequences and their occurrence across donors. Among the roughly 390 genotyped donors, approximately 76% belonged to the genetic ancestry cluster associated with self-reported Caucasian donors. Alongside the repertoire data, information on donor age, sex, ethnicity and CMV serostatus was compiled. The study combined high-throughput TCR immunosequencing, statistical association of individual TCRs with disease status, and machine learning to predict cytomegalovirus infection status. Four to six DR-DQ haplotypes were handled as single units for association and clustering, since linkage in the cohort was strong. HLA typing covered class I and class II loci at four-digit resolution. The aim of the study was to test whether cataloging public T cell receptors could identify signatures of past pathogen exposure. In an earlier analysis of over 550 of the donors, high-throughput TCR beta sequencing was used to judge whether each TCR beta V gene segment behaved as functional or pseudogenic. Among around 400 genotyped donors of the cohort, an average of approximately 240,000 unique TCR beta nucleotide sequences was sequenced per donor, of which 15% to 20% were non-productive. Every repertoire in the discovery cohort had been generated on one and the same sequencing platform. In addition to the first cohort of 500 to 850 subjects, a separate validation cohort of 120 different subjects was used. The T cell repertoires of around 730 subjects were profiled by immunosequencing and related to cytomegalovirus serostatus.

CDR1 KGHSH and CDR2 LQKENI are derived from the germline V gene. From the cysteine up to the phenylalanine, the CDR3 has a length of 14 residues. The sequence is cut down to CDR3 DNA, 42 bases in frame from base 1. Trimming at the junction amounts to 3 bases on V and 0 bases on J, and the germline ends lie 8 bases apart. The investigation overall reported the following: Because HLA typing was unavailable for some donors at each locus, only the typed subset was used in association tests. An association between a missense DCLRE1C variant and V-gene and J-gene trimming of TCR beta chains was found in a later genetic analysis and replicated in an independent cohort. Several of the top co-occurrence clusters appeared to be linked to parvovirus B19, influenza, CMV and Epstein-Barr virus, according to a later analysis. Linkage disequilibrium might explain the correlated functional status among segregating V segments, but an unknown experimental factor could not be excluded. The earlier analysis of some 540 of the donors excluded 15 to 20 rarely observed V segments, including chromosome 9 orphons, because counts were too low. When HLA alleles, especially DR and DQ, strongly co-occurred, attributing TCR associations to individual alleles was difficult. Across donors, most TCR sequences were observed very rarely, whereas some public TCRs were present in many individuals. The only immune exposure information available for the cohort was CMV serostatus. It was suggested by the authors that the approach could potentially be generalized to other disease states and immunological phenotypes. In an earlier analysis of some 640 of the donors, most TCR beta V segments were observed in productive rearrangements about 87% or about 30% of the time, broadly matching IMGT annotations. Most CMV-associated TCR beta chains appeared to be HLA-restricted in a later analysis, and the HLA associations seemed to be driven largely by CMV exposure. The study gave a list of some 150 TCR beta chains associated with cytomegalovirus. In a later analysis, over 15,000 TCR beta sequences were associated with specific HLA alleles at a false discovery rate of 0.05. A later analysis found that HLA-associated TCR beta chains were more clonally expanded and had lower generation probabilities than equally common non-associated chains. Roughly uniform sequencing depth across donors was assumed in presence/absence analyses, although this assumption may not hold. A later genetic analysis reported fewer N-insertions in productive TCRs among donors in an Asian-associated ancestry cluster than the roughly 690-donor mean. Some IMGT-functional V segments, including TRBV6-2 and TRBV6-3, could not be told apart with the 87-base-pair reads, so those segments were excluded. In a later analysis, TCR association rates were found to vary across HLA loci, with the most associated TCRs seen for DRB1 alleles and the fewest for HLA-C alleles. A further reported finding was that TCR beta sequences accurately predicted the HLA-A and HLA-B alleles for most subjects in the first cohort. Cytomegalovirus status was reported to be diagnosed by the classifier with high specificity and sensitivity in both the original and validation cohorts. A cluster of highly shared sequence variants was judged likely to be a technical artifact of the sequencing pipeline. Three of the identified cytomegalovirus-associated TCR beta chains were confirmed in vitro to be specific for cytomegalovirus antigens. The cohort was sequenced for TCR beta chains only, and without alpha or paired-chain data the features that could be detected were limited.

The receptor was derived from a woman in her thirties or forties in good health and CMV-seropositive. The chain was built from TRBV18 and TRBJ1-1; D gene: possibly TRBD1, on 6 matching bases. The specimen sequenced was PBMCs. The CDR3 region reads CASSPDSLNTEAFF. The DNA sequence is TGTGCCAGCTCACCGGACAGTTTGAACACTGAAGCTTTCTTT. With the portions outside the CDR3 filled from the reference TRBV18 and TRBJ1-1 genes, the complete variable region becomes NAGVMQNPRHLVRRRGQEARLRCSPMKGHSHVYWYRQLPEEGLKFMVYLQKENIIDESGMPKERFSAEFPKEGPSILRIQQVVRGDSAAYFCASSPDSLNTEAFFGQGTRLTVV.